This TCR beta chain originates from a study of CD8+CD57+ T cells in acquired aplastic anemia. Overall study context: The sorted CD4+ and CD8+ cells yielded an average approximately 3.2 ug of DNA. Study-wide findings and caveats: Common to patients and controls were twenty-nine CD8+ CDR3 sequences.

Losses at the gene ends were 11 bases for V and 5 bases for J; bases not matched to a gene: 6. The CDR3 runs to 13 residues. Turning to this clonotype: The antigen is not known.

The sequenced patients had an expansion of CD8+CD57+ cells seen by flow cytometry. Severe acquired aplastic anemia was diagnosed in all patients. Profiles of TCR beta VDJ and CDR3 were generated from a genomic DNA template. Via MiXCR, TCRdb re-called the reads, giving one row per CDR3 protein. The sample contains under 500,000 distinct CDR3 sequences, roughly a third of which appear only once. This clonotype originated in a human donor with aplastic anemia. Specimen: sorted CD4+, CD8+, or CD8+CD57+ T cells (not recorded which) from PBMCs. V gene TRBV12-3 or TRBV12-4 combines with J gene TRBJ2-3; 11 positions agree with TRBD1. The CDR3 region is CACGQGARDTQYF. DNA of the CDR3: TGTGCCTGTGGACAGGGGGCGAGAGATACGCAGTATTTT.